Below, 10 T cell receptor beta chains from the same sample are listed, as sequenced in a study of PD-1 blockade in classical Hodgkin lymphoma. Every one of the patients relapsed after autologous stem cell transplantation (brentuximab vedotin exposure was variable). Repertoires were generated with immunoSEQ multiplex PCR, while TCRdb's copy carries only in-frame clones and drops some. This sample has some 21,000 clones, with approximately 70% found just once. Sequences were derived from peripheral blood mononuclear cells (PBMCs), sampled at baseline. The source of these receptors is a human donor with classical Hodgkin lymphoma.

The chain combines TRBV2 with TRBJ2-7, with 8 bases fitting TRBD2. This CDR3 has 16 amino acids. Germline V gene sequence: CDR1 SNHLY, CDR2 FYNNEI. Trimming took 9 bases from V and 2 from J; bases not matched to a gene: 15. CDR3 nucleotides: TGTGCCAGTCAGAAGGGTGCGGGAGGCCCCCCCTACGAGCAGTACTTC. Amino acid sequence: CASQKGAGGPPYEQYF. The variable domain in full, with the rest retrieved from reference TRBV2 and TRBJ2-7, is EPEVTQTPSHQVTQMGQEVILRCVPISNHLYFYWYRQILGQKVEFLVSFYNNEISEKSEIFDDQFSVERPDGSNFTLKIRSTKLEDSAMYFCASQKGAGGPPYEQYFGPGTRLTVT.

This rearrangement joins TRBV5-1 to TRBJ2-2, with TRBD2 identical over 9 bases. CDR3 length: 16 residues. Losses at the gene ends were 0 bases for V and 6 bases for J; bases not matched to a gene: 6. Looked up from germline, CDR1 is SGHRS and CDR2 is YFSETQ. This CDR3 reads CASSLEPGTSPGELFF. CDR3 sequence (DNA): TGCGCCAGCAGCTTGGAGCCCGGGACTAGCCCCGGGGAGCTGTTTTTT. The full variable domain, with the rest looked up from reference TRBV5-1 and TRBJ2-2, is KAGVTQTPRYLIKTRGQQVTLSCSPISGHRSVSWYQQTPGQGLQFLFEYFSETQRNKGNFPGRFSGRQFSNSRSEMNVSTLELGDSALYLCASSLEPGTSPGELFFGEGSRLTVL.

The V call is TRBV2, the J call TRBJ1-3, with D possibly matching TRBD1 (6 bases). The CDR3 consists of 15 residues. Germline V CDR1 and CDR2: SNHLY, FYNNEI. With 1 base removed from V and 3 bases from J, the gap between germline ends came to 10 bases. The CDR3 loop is CASSEGGAFGNTIYF. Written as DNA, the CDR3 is TGTGCCAGCAGTGAAGGGGGGGCATTTGGAAACACCATATATTTT.

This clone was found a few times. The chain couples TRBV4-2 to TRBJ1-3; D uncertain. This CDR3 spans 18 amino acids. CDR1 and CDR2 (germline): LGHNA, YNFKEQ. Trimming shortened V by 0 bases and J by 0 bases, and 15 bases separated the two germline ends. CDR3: CASSQEYIRPNSGNTIYF. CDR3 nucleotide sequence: TGTGCCAGCAGCCAAGAATATATACGGCCCAACTCTGGAAACACCATATATTTT.

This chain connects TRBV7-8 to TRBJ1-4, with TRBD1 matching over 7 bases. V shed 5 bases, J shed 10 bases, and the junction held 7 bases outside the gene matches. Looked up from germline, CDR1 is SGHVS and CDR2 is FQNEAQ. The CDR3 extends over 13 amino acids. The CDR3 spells CASSPGTEGKLFF. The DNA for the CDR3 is TGTGCCAGCAGCCCGGGGACAGAAGGAAAACTGTTTTTT.

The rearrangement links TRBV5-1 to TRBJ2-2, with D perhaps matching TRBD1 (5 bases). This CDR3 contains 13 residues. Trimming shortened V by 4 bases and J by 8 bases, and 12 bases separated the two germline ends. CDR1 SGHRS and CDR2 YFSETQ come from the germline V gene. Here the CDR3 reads CASSQDKLGELFF. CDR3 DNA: TGCGCCAGCAGCCAGGACAAGCTAGGGGAGCTGTTTTTT.

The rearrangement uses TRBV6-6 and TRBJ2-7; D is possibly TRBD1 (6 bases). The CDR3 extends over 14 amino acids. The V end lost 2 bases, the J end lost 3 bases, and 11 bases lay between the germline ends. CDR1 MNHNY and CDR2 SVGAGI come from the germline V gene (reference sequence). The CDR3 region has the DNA TGTGCCAGCAGTTACGGTGACAGGTTCTACGAGCAGTACTTC. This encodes CASSYGDRFYEQYF.

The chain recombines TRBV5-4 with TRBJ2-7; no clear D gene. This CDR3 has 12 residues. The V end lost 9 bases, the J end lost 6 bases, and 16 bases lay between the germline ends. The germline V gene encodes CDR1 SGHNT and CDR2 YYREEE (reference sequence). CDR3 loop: CATKSLVSEQYF. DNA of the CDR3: TGTGCCACCAAATCCCTCGTTAGCGAGCAGTACTTC.

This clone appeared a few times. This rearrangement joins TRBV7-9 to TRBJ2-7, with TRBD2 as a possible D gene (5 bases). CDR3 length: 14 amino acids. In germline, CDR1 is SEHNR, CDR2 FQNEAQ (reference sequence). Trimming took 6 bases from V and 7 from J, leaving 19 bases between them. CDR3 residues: CASRLSSKGAEQYF. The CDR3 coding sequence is TGTGCCAGCAGGCTTAGCTCGAAGGGAGCGGAGCAGTACTTC.

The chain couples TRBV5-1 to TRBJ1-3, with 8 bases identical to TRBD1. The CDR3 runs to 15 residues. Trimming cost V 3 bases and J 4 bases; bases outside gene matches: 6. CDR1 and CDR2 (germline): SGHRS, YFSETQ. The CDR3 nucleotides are TGCGCCAGCAGCTCCGGACAGGGCCGAGGAAACACCATATATTTT. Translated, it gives CASSSGQGRGNTIYF. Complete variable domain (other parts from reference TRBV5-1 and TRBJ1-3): KAGVTQTPRYLIKTRGQQVTLSCSPISGHRSVSWYQQTPGQGLQFLFEYFSETQRNKGNFPGRFSGRQFSNSRSEMNVSTLELGDSALYLCASSSGQGRGNTIYFGEGSWLTVV.